These 20 T cell receptor beta chains came from one sample sequenced in a study of T cells in Graves' hyperthyroidism and ophthalmopathy. TCR beta CDR3 regions were amplified from RNA transcripts. Initially, a first-round RT-PCR of the TCR CDR3 employed the HTBI primer set. TCRdb recomputed calls from the multiplex PCR reads with MiXCR, one row per CDR3 protein. Of roughly 500,000 distinct CDR3 sequences listed, more than 15% are singletons. Sequenced: blood. The source of these receptors is a woman aged 25 to 39 with Graves' ophthalmopathy.

The table lists this clonotype with many counts. The chain joins TRBV20-1 to TRBJ1-4; 10 bases are a match to TRBD1. V lost 6 bases, J lost 8 bases, and 9 bases stayed unmatched. CDR1 is DFQATT, CDR2 SNEGSKA, per germline (reference sequence). CDR3 length: 14 residues. CDR3 sequence: CSAYPTGGREKLFF. The CDR3 DNA sequence: TGCAGTGCCTACCCGACAGGGGGCCGGGAAAAACTGTTTTTT.

The rearrangement joins TRBV13 to TRBJ2-7; D is possibly TRBD1 (6 bases). The CDR3 runs to 16 residues. Germline V CDR1 and CDR2: PRHDT, FYEKMQ (reference sequence). V dropped 3 bases and J dropped 1 base, with 16 bases sitting between them. This CDR3 reads CASSFYDRKESYEQYF. CDR3 bases: TGTGCCAGCAGCTTCTACGACAGGAAAGAGTCCTACGAGCAGTACTTC.

This sequence joins TRBV12-3 or TRBV12-4 and TRBJ1-2; D not certain. The CDR3 spans 13 residues. The V and J ends lost 7 bases and 2 bases respectively, with 11 bases between them. The CDR3 bases are TGTGCCAGCATTCACCCCGGAAACTATGGCTACACCTTC. As protein: CASIHPGNYGYTF.

This clonotype showed up just a few times. This rearrangement joins TRBV28 to TRBJ1-5, with 8 bases lining up with TRBD1. The CDR3 spans 13 residues. The V and J ends lost 7 bases and 5 bases, in that order; junction bases with no gene match: 4. From germline, CDR1 is MDHEN and CDR2 SYDVKM. The CDR3 coding sequence is TGTGCCAGCACCCAGGGGGCAGATCAGCCCCAGCATTTT. Protein sequence: CASTQGADQPQHF. Together with reference TRBV28 and TRBJ1-5, the CDR3 gives the full variable domain: DVKVTQSSRYLVKRTGEKVFLECVQDMDHENMFWYRQDPGLGLRLIYFSYDVKMKEKGDIPEGYSVSREKKERFSLILESASTNQTSMYLCASTQGADQPQHFGDGTRLSIL.

The chain links TRBV20-1 to TRBJ2-1; TRBD1 matches 10 bases. The germline gives CDR1 DFQATT, CDR2 SNEGSKA (reference sequence). With 0 bases clipped from V and 6 bases from J, the junction kept 5 bases outside the gene matches. This CDR3 has 15 amino acids. The CDR3 sequence is CSARETGGPGNEQFF. CDR3 in DNA: TGCAGTGCTAGAGAGACAGGGGGCCCGGGCAATGAGCAGTTCTTC.

This clonotype was picked up many times. The chain has TRBV2 and TRBJ2-1; possible D gene TRBD2, 6 bases. V lost 8 bases, J lost 5 bases, and 19 bases lay in between. The CDR3 consists of 15 residues. Germline V gene sequence: CDR1 SNHLY, CDR2 FYNNEI. CDR3 DNA: TGTGCCAGCGAATCAACCCTAGCGAGGAACAATGAGCAGTTCTTC. It specifies CASESTLARNNEQFF. Supplemented by reference TRBV2 and TRBJ2-1, the full variable domain reads EPEVTQTPSHQVTQMGQEVILRCVPISNHLYFYWYRQILGQKVEFLVSFYNNEISEKSEIFDDQFSVERPDGSNFTLKIRSTKLEDSAMYFCASESTLARNNEQFFGPGTRLTVL.

This clonotype was counted many times. J is TRBJ1-5 and V is TRBV20-1, with D possibly TRBD1 on 6 matching bases. This CDR3 is 13 amino acids long. Germline values: CDR1 DFQATT, CDR2 SNEGSKA (reference sequence). Trimming stripped 5 bases from V and 6 bases from J, with 14 bases between. The CDR3, as DNA: TGCAGTGCTCACGCCAGGGGAGGTCAGCCCCAGCATTTT. Translating gives CSAHARGGQPQHF.

This clonotype was seen many times. This chain connects TRBV5-1 to TRBJ2-1; 12 nucleotides match TRBD2. The J segment lost 5 bases and the V segment lost 6 bases, leaving 6 bases of the junction unmatched. In germline, CDR1 is SGHRS, CDR2 YFSETQ. CDR3 size: 15 residues. CDR3 residues: CASTPGLAGNNEQFF. The CDR3 bases are TGCGCCAGCACCCCCGGACTAGCGGGAAACAATGAGCAGTTCTTC.

The chain joins TRBV6-5 to TRBJ1-2, with a tentative D call TRBD1 (6 bases). Germline V CDR1 and CDR2: MNHEY, SVGAGI. The CDR3 sequence is 15 residues long. Trimming took 3 bases from V and 2 from J, leaving 13 bases between them. Written as DNA, the CDR3 is TGTGCCAGCAGTTATTCCGCAGGGGAAAACTATGGCTACACCTTC. Translated: CASSYSAGENYGYTF.

With regard to this clonotype: The junction shows a germline mismatch at one end, possibly a read error. The chain uses TRBV27 and TRBJ1-1; D is possibly TRBD1 (6 bases). The CDR3 has 12 amino acids. Germline lookup yields CDR1 MNHEY and CDR2 SMNVEV (reference sequence). The CDR3 is CATRTANTEASF. The CDR3 bases are TGTGCCACCCGGACAGCGAACACTGAAGCTTCCTTT.

Only a few counts were recorded for this clonotype. The chain couples TRBV20-1 to TRBJ2-1; 7 bases are shared with TRBD2. Germline V gene data show CDR1 as DFQATT and CDR2 as SNEGSKA (reference sequence). There are 13 residues in the CDR3. The CDR3 loop reads CGVGRGGDNEQFF. The CDR3 DNA is TGCGGAGTAGGTCGGGGAGGGGACAATGAGCAGTTCTTC.

This clonotype has a single count. Since a much larger clone is just one base distant, this may be a read error. V gene TRBV12-3 or TRBV12-4 combines with J gene TRBJ1-1, with unresolved D. The CDR3 runs 12 residues. DNA of the CDR3: TGTGTCAGCAGTTTTAGACACCTCGCGGCTTTCTTT. It yields the protein CVSSFRHLAAFF.

This clonotype was observed many times. Here the CDR3 reads CASSPGTSGDTQYF. The CDR3 DNA sequence: TGTGCCAGCTCACCTGGGACTAGCGGAGATACGCAGTATTTT. The V call is TRBV18, the J call TRBJ2-3; 11 nucleotides align to TRBD2. Looked up from germline, CDR1 is KGHSH and CDR2 is LQKENI. Germline trimming cut 3 bases from V and 5 bases from J; bases unmatched to any gene: 1. This CDR3 contains 14 residues.

CDR3 loop: CASSLRRPGQLAKNIQYF. CDR3 nucleotide sequence: TGTGCCAGCAGCTTACGGCGTCCGGGACAGCTAGCCAAAAACATTCAGTACTTC. The chain employs TRBV7-9 and TRBJ2-4; 7 nucleotides line up with TRBD1. There are 18 residues in the CDR3. The germline gives CDR1 SEHNR, CDR2 FQNEAQ (reference sequence). With 2 bases clipped from V and 0 bases from J, the junction kept 10 bases outside the gene matches.

This clonotype was observed a handful of times. The V and J genes are TRBV5-1 and TRBJ2-7; 7 bases map to TRBD1. The CDR3 runs to 15 residues. After removal of 4 bases from V and 8 bases from J, the junction contained 15 bases not matched to a gene. Germline CDR1 reads SGHRS; CDR2 reads YFSETQ. CDR3 protein: CASSPGDSRPGKQYF. The CDR3 DNA reads TGCGCCAGCAGCCCCGGGGACAGTAGGCCGGGAAAGCAGTACTTC.

This clonotype was observed many times. The V and J genes are TRBV6-2 or TRBV6-3 and TRBJ2-7; 10 bases are a match to TRBD2. Germline V lookup: CDR1 MNHEY, CDR2 SVGEGT. The CDR3 is made up of 14 amino acids. Trimming removed 5 bases from V and 4 bases from J; junction bases left unmatched: 5. The DNA of the CDR3 is TGTGCCAGCAGTCCTAGCGGGAGTCGGTACGAGCAGTACTTC. As protein: CASSPSGSRYEQYF.

This clonotype was seen more than once but under ten times. The rearrangement joins TRBV29-1 to TRBJ2-1; 8 bases align to TRBD1. The CDR3 totals 12 residues. CDR1 SQVTM and CDR2 ANQGSEA come from the germline V gene. Losses at the gene ends were 7 bases for V and 7 bases for J; bases not matched to a gene: 6. The chain's CDR3 is CSGTGFRNEQFF. The CDR3 DNA follows: TGCAGCGGGACAGGGTTTCGAAATGAGCAGTTCTTC.

The chain combines TRBV19 with TRBJ1-1; perhaps TRBD1 as D (5 bases). The length of the CDR3 is 15 residues. The germline V gene encodes CDR1 LNHDA and CDR2 SQIVND (reference sequence). V shed 1 base and J shed 3 bases, with 12 bases lying between them. CDR3 region: CASSIGRDHHTEAFF. Here the CDR3 DNA reads TGTGCCAGTAGTATAGGCCGGGACCACCACACTGAAGCTTTCTTT. Drawing the rest from reference TRBV19 and TRBJ1-1, the complete variable domain is DGGITQSPKYLFRKEGQNVTLSCEQNLNHDAMYWYRQDPGQGLRLIYYSQIVNDFQKGDIAEGYSVSREKKESFPLTVTSAQKNPTAFYLCASSIGRDHHTEAFFGQGTRLTVV.

This chain joins TRBV4-3 and TRBJ1-1; possible D gene TRBD1, 5 bases. The CDR3 totals 15 residues. V dropped 0 bases and J dropped 1 base, with 9 bases sitting between them. Germline values: CDR1 LGHNA, CDR2 YSLEER. The CDR3 protein is CASSQEAGRNTEAFF. The DNA for the CDR3 is TGCGCCAGCAGCCAAGAGGCAGGGAGGAACACTGAAGCTTTCTTT.

The chain is built from TRBV6-1 and TRBJ1-6, with D possibly TRBD1 on 5 matching bases. CDR1 is MNHNS, CDR2 SASEGT, per germline. The CDR3 is 15 amino acids. Trimming stripped 5 bases from V and 0 bases from J, with 8 bases between. The DNA for the CDR3 is TGTGCCAGCAGTCCACAGGTCTCCTATAATTCACCCCTCCACTTT. Its translation is CASSPQVSYNSPLHF.